The text below deals with one T cell receptor beta chain. As handled by the study authors: Reference gene primers were amplified, and this amplification served to estimate nucleated cell counts. Assay: immunoSEQ multiplex PCR; the TCRdb copy retains only in-frame clones and omits some. D and trimming were read from the DNA, whereas the V and J calls and clone size are those reported in that table. The table shows 250,000 or so clones, with about 91% occurring only once. The data stem from a study of blood T cell repertoires in COVID-19. For the study at large: Sites across the United States, Italy and Spain contributed samples from acute and convalescent COVID-19.

The sequenced sample consisted of PBMCs or T cells enriched from blood (not recorded which). The receptor was derived from a middle-aged woman with acute COVID-19.

Here the CDR3 reads CASSVLAVIEAFF. CDR3 nucleotide sequence: TGTGCCAGCAGTGTCTTGGCTGTGATTGAAGCTTTCTTT. This chain links TRBV2 with TRBJ1-1; D is uncertain. The CDR3 loop spans 13 amino acids. V was trimmed by 4 bases and J by 7 bases, leaving 13 bases between them. Germline-derived CDR1 and CDR2 are SNHLY and FYNNEI.